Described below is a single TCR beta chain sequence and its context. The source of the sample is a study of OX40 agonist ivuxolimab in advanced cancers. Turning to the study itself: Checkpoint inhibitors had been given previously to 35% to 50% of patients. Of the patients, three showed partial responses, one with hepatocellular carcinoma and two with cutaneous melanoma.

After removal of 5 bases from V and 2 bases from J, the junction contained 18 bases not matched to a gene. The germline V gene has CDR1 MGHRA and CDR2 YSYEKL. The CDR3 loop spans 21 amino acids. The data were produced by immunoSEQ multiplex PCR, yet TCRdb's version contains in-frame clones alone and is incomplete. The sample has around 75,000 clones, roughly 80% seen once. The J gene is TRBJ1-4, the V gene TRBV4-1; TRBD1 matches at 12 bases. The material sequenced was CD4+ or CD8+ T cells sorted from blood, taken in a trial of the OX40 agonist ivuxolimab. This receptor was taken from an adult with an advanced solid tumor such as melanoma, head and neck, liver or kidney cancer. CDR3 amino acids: CASSAKRLGTGGAGTNEKLFF. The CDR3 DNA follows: TGCGCCAGCAGCGCTAAAAGATTGGGGACAGGGGGCGCTGGGACTAATGAAAAACTGTTTTTT.